The text below deals with one TCR beta chain. This sample stems from a study of blood T cell repertoires in COVID-19. Turning to the study itself: The cDNA or gDNA used as material had been derived from T cells, B-cell-depleted T cells, or PBMCs.

Original data processing: Nucleated cell counts were estimated from reference gene primer amplification. Produced via immunoSEQ multiplex PCR; TCRdb's table is partial and in-frame only. Clone size and the V and J calls come from that table; the DNA yielded D and trimming. The repertoire holds about 260,000 clones, with around 90% as singletons. The CDR3 consists of 15 residues. The V gene's germline CDR1 is GTSNPN and CDR2 SVGIG (reference sequence). The germline V and J ends were trimmed by 3 bases and 4 bases, with 16 bases remaining between them. Specimen: peripheral blood. The genes are TRBV30 and TRBJ1-5, with TRBD1 as a possible D gene (5 bases). The TCR comes from a woman aged 45 to 65 who had recovered from COVID-19. DNA of the CDR3: TGTGCCTGGAGGGTTTCGGGGGAGGGAAATCAGCCCCAGCATTTT. Translation gives CAWRVSGEGNQPQHF. Based on the CDR3 plus reference TRBV30 and TRBJ1-5, the full variable domain is SQTIHQWPATLVQPVGSPLSLECTVEGTSNPNLYWYRQAAGRGLQLLFYSVGIGQISSEVPQNLSASRPQDRQFILSSKKLLLSDSGFYLCAWRVSGEGNQPQHFGDGTRLSIL.